Listed below are T cell receptor beta chains from one sample, sequenced in a study of read filtering for tumor transcriptome and immune sequencing. TCRdb fed the reads into MiXCR, producing one record per CDR3 protein. This sample has some 120,000 distinct CDR3 sequences, with under 15% found just once. The material sequenced was a population of CD138-negative cells sorted from bone marrow. The receptors were sampled from a donor at least 40 years old with multiple myeloma. The CDR3 runs from the conserved cysteine through the conserved F or W. Each record gives: J gene, D gene, V gene, clone size, CDR3 protein, CDR3 DNA. D genes are given only for firm matches. Size tells how often a clone was seen (once, few, many) or the class of an expanded clone, and some rows leave it out.

TRBJ2-1,TRBD2,TRBV7-2,few,CASSLLASGGDEQFF,TGTGCCAGCAGCTTACTGGCTAGCGGGGGTGATGAGCAGTTCTTC
TRBJ1-1,NA,TRBV20-1,many,CSAKWAEMNTEAFF,TGCAGTGCTAAATGGGCAGAAATGAACACTGAAGCTTTCTTT
TRBJ2-3,TRBD2,TRBV4-1,many,CASSQLKSGGDAYTQYF,TGCGCCAGCAGCCAACTAAAGAGCGGGGGAGACGCTTATACGCAGTATTTT
TRBJ2-5,TRBD1,TRBV14,NA,CASSQDGTVPFQETQYF,TGTGCCAGCAGCCAAGATGGGACAGTCCCCTTCCAAGAGACCCAGTACTTC
TRBJ1-1,TRBD1,TRBV6-1,many,CASSFSGQGGTEAFF,TGTGCCAGCAGCTTCTCAGGACAGGGGGGAACTGAAGCTTTCTTT
TRBJ1-4,NA,TRBV20-1,many,CSAEPGEGKLFF,TGCAGTGCTGAACCGGGGGAGGGAAAACTGTTTTTT
TRBJ2-1,NA,TRBV6-1,many,CASSENDRSSYNEQFF,TGTGCCAGCAGTGAAAATGACAGGAGCTCCTACAATGAGCAGTTCTTC
TRBJ2-1,TRBD1,TRBV29-1,many,CSVGGFTGGLYNEQFF,TGCAGCGTTGGGGGGTTTACAGGGGGCCTTTACAATGAGCAGTTCTTC
TRBJ2-7,NA,TRBV11-3,many,CASSLTGTLGEQYF,TGTGCCAGCAGCTTAACAGGAACCCTAGGGGAGCAGTACTTC
TRBJ2-2,TRBD2,TRBV7-2,many,CASSFRLAENTGELFF,TGTGCCAGCAGCTTTCGCCTAGCGGAAAACACCGGGGAGCTGTTTTTT
TRBJ1-4,NA,TRBV29-1,many,CSVVVGNEKLFF,TGCAGCGTTGTTGTCGGTAATGAAAAACTGTTTTTT
TRBJ2-1,TRBD2,TRBV3-1,many,CASSQGASGGGEQFF,TGTGCCAGCAGCCAAGGAGCTAGCGGGGGGGGAGAGCAGTTCTTC
TRBJ2-4,TRBD2,TRBV20-1,many,CSAVAGGPAKNIQYF,TGCAGTGCTGTAGCGGGAGGGCCGGCCAAAAACATTCAGTACTTC
TRBJ2-1,NA,TRBV7-2,many,CASSLVGATGEQFF,TGTGCCAGCAGCTTAGTGGGGGCGACAGGAGAGCAGTTCTTC
TRBJ1-5,TRBD1,TRBV19,many,CASREDRGSNQPQHF,TGTGCCAGTAGGGAGGACAGGGGAAGCAATCAGCCCCAGCATTTT
TRBJ2-7,TRBD2,TRBV6-5,NA,CASSYAPSGSRGDEQYF,TGTGCCAGCAGTTACGCTCCTAGCGGGAGCCGTGGGGACGAGCAGTACTTC
TRBJ1-3,NA,TRBV5-1,NA,CASSPDNSGNTIYF,TGCGCCAGCAGCCCCGATAACTCTGGAAACACCATATATTTT
TRBJ2-2,TRBD1,TRBV29-1,many,CSVSRTGYTGELFF,TGCAGCGTTTCCCGGACAGGGTACACCGGGGAGCTGTTTTTT
TRBJ2-1,NA,TRBV11-2,many,CASSLVVWGEMSYNEQFF,TGTGCCAGCAGCTTAGTGGTTTGGGGGGAAATGTCCTACAATGAGCAGTTCTTC
TRBJ2-2,NA,TRBV19,few,CASSIPSGGAPGELFF,TGTGCCAGTAGTATCCCCAGTGGAGGGGCTCCCGGGGAGCTGTTTTTT
TRBJ1-2,NA,TRBV20-1,few,CSAGETGKVGYTF,TGCAGTGCTGGAGAAACAGGGAAGGTCGGCTACACCTTC
TRBJ1-4,TRBD1,TRBV5-1,many,CASSFSPGQPEKLFF,TGCGCCAGCAGCTTTTCTCCGGGACAGCCTGAAAAACTGTTTTTT
TRBJ1-1,TRBD1,TRBV20-1,many,CSARAGGGHTEAFF,TGCAGTGCTAGAGCAGGAGGGGGCCACACTGAAGCTTTCTTT
TRBJ2-7,TRBD1,TRBV6-5,many,CASSYSDRGAYEQYF,TGTGCCAGCAGTTACTCCGACAGGGGGGCCTACGAGCAGTACTTC